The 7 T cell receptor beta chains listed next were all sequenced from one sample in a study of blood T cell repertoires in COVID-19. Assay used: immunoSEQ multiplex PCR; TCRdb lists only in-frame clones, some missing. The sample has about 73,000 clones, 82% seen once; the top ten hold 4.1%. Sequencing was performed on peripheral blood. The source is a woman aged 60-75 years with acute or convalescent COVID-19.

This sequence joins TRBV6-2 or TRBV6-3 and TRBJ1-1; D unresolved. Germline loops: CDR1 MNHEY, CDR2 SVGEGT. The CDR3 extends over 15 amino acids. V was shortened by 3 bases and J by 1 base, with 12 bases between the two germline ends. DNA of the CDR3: TGTGCCAGCAGTTATATATTGGCCCCGAACACTGAAGCTTTCTTT. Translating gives CASSYILAPNTEAFF.

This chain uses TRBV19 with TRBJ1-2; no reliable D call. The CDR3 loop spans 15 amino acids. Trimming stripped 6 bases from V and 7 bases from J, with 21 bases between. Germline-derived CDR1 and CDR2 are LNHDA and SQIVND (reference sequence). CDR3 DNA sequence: TGTGCCAGTAGCGTATCTCCAACTGGAGGAATTGGCTACACCTTC. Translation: CASSVSPTGGIGYTF. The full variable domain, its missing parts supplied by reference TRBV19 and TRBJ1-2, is DGGITQSPKYLFRKEGQNVTLSCEQNLNHDAMYWYRQDPGQGLRLIYYSQIVNDFQKGDIAEGYSVSREKKESFPLTVTSAQKNPTAFYLCASSVSPTGGIGYTFGSGTRLTVV.

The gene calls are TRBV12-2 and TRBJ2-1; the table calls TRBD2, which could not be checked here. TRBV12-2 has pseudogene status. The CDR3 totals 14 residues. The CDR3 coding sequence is TGTGCAAGTCGCTTGACGGGAGCGGGCAATGAGCAGTTCTTC. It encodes CASRLTGAGNEQFF.

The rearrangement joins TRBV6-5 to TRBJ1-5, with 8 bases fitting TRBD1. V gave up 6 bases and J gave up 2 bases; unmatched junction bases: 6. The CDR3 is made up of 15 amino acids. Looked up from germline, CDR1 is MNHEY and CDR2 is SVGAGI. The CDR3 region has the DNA TGTGCCAGCAGCCAGCGGGGACAGGGCAATCAGCCCCAGCATTTT. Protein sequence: CASSQRGQGNQPQHF.

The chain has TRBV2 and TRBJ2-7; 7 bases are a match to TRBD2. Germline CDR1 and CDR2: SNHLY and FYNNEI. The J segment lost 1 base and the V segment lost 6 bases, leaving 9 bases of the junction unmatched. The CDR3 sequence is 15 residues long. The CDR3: CASRRQAGSSYEQYF. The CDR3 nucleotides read TGTGCCAGCAGACGACAAGCGGGATCATCCTACGAGCAGTACTTC.

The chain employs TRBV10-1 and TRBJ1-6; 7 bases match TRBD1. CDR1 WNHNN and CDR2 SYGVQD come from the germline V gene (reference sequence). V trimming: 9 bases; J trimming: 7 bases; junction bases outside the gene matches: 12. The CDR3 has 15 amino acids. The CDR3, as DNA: TGCGCCAGTCCAGATGACAGGGTTTGGAATTCACCCCTCCACTTT. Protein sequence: CASPDDRVWNSPLHF.

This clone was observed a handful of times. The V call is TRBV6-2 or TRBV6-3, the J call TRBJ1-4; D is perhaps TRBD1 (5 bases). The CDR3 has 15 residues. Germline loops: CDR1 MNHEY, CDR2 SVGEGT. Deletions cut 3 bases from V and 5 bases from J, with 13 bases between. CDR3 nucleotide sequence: TGTGCCAGCAGTTATGGGGGGAAGGGAAATGAAAAACTGTTTTTT. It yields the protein CASSYGGKGNEKLFF.